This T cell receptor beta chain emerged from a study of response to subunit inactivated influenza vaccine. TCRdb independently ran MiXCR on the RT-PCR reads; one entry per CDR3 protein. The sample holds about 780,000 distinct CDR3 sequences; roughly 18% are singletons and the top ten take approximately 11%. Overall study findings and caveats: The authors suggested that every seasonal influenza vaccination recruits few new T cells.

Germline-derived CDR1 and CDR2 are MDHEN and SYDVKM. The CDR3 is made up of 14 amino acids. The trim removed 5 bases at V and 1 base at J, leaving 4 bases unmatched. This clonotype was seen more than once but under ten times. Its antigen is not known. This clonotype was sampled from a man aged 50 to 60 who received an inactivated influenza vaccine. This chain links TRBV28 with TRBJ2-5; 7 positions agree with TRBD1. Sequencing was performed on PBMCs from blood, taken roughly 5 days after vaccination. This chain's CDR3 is CASSDRDSQETQYF. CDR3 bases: TGTGCCAGCAGTGACCGGGACAGCCAAGAGACCCAGTACTTC.